The 2 T cell receptor beta chains presented below share a single source sample, sequenced in a study of shared clonotypes between healthy human individuals. TCRdb keeps only in-frame clones here, not all; method: immunoSEQ multiplex PCR. The sample has more than 2 million clones, 80% to 95% seen once; the top ten hold 1.5% to 2%. The naive CD8 subset, CD45RO-negative cells positively selected for CCR7, excluded terminally differentiated effector memory CD45RA+ cells. Sequencing used naive CD8+ T cells from PBMCs. The source is a man younger than 35 in good health. Some clones in this sample may be carry-over from other donors' samples.

The rearrangement uses TRBV14 and TRBJ1-1; no definite D call. Germline CDR1 is SGHDN and CDR2 is FVKESK. The CDR3 is made up of 12 amino acids. V was trimmed by 9 bases and J by 1 base, leaving 9 bases between them. The CDR3 DNA is TGTGCCAGGAGGGAGGGGAACACTGAAGCTTTCTTT. This gives the protein CARREGNTEAFF.

V is TRBV7-2 and J is TRBJ1-1, with no clear D. Looked up from germline, CDR1 is SGHTA and CDR2 is FQGNSA. Trimming shortened V by 1 base and J by 10 bases, and 10 bases separated the two germline ends. The CDR3 runs to 12 residues. Written as DNA, the CDR3 is TGTGCCAGCAGCTTAGGAGGCGGTGGAGCTTTCTTT. This codes for CASSLGGGGAFF.